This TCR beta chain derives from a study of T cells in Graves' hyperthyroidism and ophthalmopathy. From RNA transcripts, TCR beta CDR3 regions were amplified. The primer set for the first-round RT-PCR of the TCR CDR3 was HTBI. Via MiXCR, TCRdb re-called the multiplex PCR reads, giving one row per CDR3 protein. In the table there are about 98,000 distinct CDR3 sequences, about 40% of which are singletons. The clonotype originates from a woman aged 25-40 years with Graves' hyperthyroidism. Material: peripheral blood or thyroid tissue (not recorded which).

The DNA of the CDR3 is TGTGCCAGCAGTGAGGGGACGAGGCAGCCCCAGCATTTT. Protein product: CASSEGTRQPQHF. V is TRBV6-1 and J is TRBJ1-5, with D perhaps TRBD1 (5 bases). The CDR3 covers 13 residues. Germline-derived CDR1 and CDR2 are MNHNS and SASEGT. Trimming cost V 3 bases and J 7 bases, with 10 bases left between them.